A single sample gave rise to the 23 T cell receptor beta chains below, sequenced in a study of CXCR3-negative and CXCR3-positive naive CD8 T cells. Via 5' RACE with UMI labels, TRB cDNA libraries were prepared. From the 5' RACE reads, TCRdb lists one entry per CDR3 protein and no DNA. The sample's table shows around 50,000 distinct CDR3 sequences. The sequencing input was naive CXCR3- CD8+ T cells from blood. Described subset: CD45RO-CCR7+CD27+CD95- naive CD8+ T cells lacking CXCR3 (TNR3-). The origin of the receptors is a human donor in good health. Some clones in this sample may be carry-over from other donors' samples.

The chain couples TRBV7-9 to TRBJ2-7; the D gene TCRdb calls, TRBD1, cannot be checked with no DNA. The CDR3 runs 14 residues. The germline gives CDR1 SEHNR, CDR2 FQNEAQ (reference sequence). The CDR3 sequence is CASSPGQIAYEQYF.

The chain is built from TRBV2 and TRBJ2-1. The CDR3 is 12 residues long. Germline CDR1 and CDR2: SNHLY and FYNNEI. The CDR3 here is CASSDFENEQFF.

The chain joins TRBV7-9 to TRBJ1-4; the D call from TCRdb, TRBD1, cannot be confirmed without DNA. The CDR3 spans 15 residues. Germline CDR1 reads SEHNR; CDR2 reads FQNEAQ (reference sequence). The CDR3 loop is CASSLEGRDPEKLFF.

This chain joins TRBV7-6 and TRBJ1-2. This CDR3 has 13 residues. Germline V CDR1 and CDR2: SGHVS, FNYEAQ. CDR3 sequence reads: CASSLGENYGYTF.

V and J are TRBV7-2 and TRBJ2-1; TCRdb's D gene call, TRBD1, goes unchecked for lack of DNA. This CDR3 is 15 amino acids long. Germline V gene data show CDR1 as SGHTA and CDR2 as FQGNSA. CDR3 sequence reads: CASSLVDGGINEQFF.

This rearrangement joins TRBV10-3 to TRBJ2-7; TCRdb reports TRBD1, a call that lacks DNA to check it against. There are 13 residues in the CDR3. Germline assignment: CDR1 ENHRY and CDR2 SYGVKD. The CDR3 spells CAVTGLQGYEQYF.

The J gene is TRBJ1-1, the V gene TRBV28; checking the TCRdb D call of TRBD1 is not possible without DNA. Germline loops: CDR1 MDHEN, CDR2 SYDVKM. The CDR3 covers 16 residues. The CDR3 here is CASSSTTNQRGTEAFF.

J is TRBJ2-6 and V is TRBV12-3 or TRBV12-4. CDR3 length: 12 amino acids. CDR3: CASSPGANVLTF.

The chain is built from TRBV4-3 and TRBJ2-3; absent DNA, TCRdb's TRBD1 call cannot be checked. The CDR3 length is 15 residues. The V gene's germline CDR1 is LGHNA and CDR2 YSLEER. The CDR3 protein is CASSQGDRDTDTQYF.

The V and J genes are TRBV12-3 or TRBV12-4 and TRBJ1-4. The CDR3 loop spans 14 amino acids. CDR3 amino acids: CASSLDDQVEKLFF.

V is TRBV7-6 and J is TRBJ2-2; TCRdb selects TRBD1, and the lack of DNA leaves this call unchecked. The CDR3 loop spans 15 amino acids. Germline loops: CDR1 SGHVS, CDR2 FNYEAQ. CDR3 loop: CASSLEGGVFGELFF.

CDR3 sequence: CASSDPAGVNNEQFF. The genes are TRBV6-2 or TRBV6-3 and TRBJ2-1; with no DNA, the TCRdb D assignment of TRBD1 cannot be verified. The CDR3 has 15 amino acids. Germline assignment: CDR1 MNHEY and CDR2 SVGEGT.

This sequence joins TRBV5-4 and TRBJ2-1; TCRdb picks TRBD2, but there is no DNA to check that call. Germline V gives CDR1 SGHNT, CDR2 YYREEE (reference sequence). This CDR3 has 19 residues. CDR3 protein: CASSLVWLAEAATYNEQFF.

The rearrangement uses TRBV7-3 and TRBJ2-1; TCRdb's D call, TRBD2, is unchecked because there is no DNA. The CDR3 consists of 15 residues. The V gene's germline CDR1 is SGHTA and CDR2 FQGTGA. CDR3 in amino acids: CASSPGLGSYNEQFF.

This chain connects TRBV29-1 to TRBJ2-2. This CDR3 contains 15 residues. CDR1 and CDR2 (germline): SQVTM, ANQGSEA. The chain's CDR3 is CSVEWETANTGELFF.

The J gene is TRBJ1-6, the V gene TRBV6-4; TCRdb calls TRBD1, which cannot be checked without DNA. There are 13 residues in the CDR3. CDR1 MRHNA and CDR2 SNTAGT come from the germline V gene. The chain's CDR3 is CASGQGDNSPLHF.

The chain joins TRBV15 to TRBJ2-2; the D gene TCRdb calls, TRBD1, cannot be checked with no DNA. CDR1 and CDR2 (germline): LNHNV, YYDKDF (reference sequence). The CDR3 totals 17 residues. The CDR3 loop reads CATSRDIGGKGTGELFF. Based on the CDR3 plus reference TRBV15 and TRBJ2-2, the full variable domain is DAMVIQNPRYQVTQFGKPVTLSCSQTLNHNVMYWYQQKSSQAPKLLFHYYDKDFNNEADTPDNFQSRRPNTSFCFLDIRSPGLGDTAMYLCATSRDIGGKGTGELFFGEGSRLTVL.

The genes are TRBV12-3 or TRBV12-4 and TRBJ2-1. CDR3 length: 14 amino acids. The CDR3 loop reads CASTSSFSVDEQFF.

V usage is TRBV23-1 and J usage is TRBJ2-3; with no DNA, the TCRdb D assignment of TRBD1 cannot be verified. TRBV23-1 is labeled an ORF, and its function is uncertain. The CDR3 contains 17 residues. CDR3 residues: CASSQPMDRGRGDTQYF.

The CDR3 reads CSVEDRGIAKNIQYF. The chain links TRBV29-1 to TRBJ2-4. CDR1 SQVTM and CDR2 ANQGSEA come from the germline V gene. The CDR3 spans 15 residues.

This chain links TRBV11-2 with TRBJ2-5; TCRdb names TRBD1, which stays unverified in the absence of DNA. This CDR3 region has 12 residues. From germline, CDR1 is SGHAT and CDR2 FQNNGV. CDR3 sequence reads: CATGDNQETQYF.

The J gene is TRBJ1-6, the V gene TRBV6-5. CDR3 size: 13 residues. Germline CDR1 MNHEY, CDR2 SVGAGI. The CDR3 loop reads CASSYDSGSPLHF.

V is TRBV29-1 and J is TRBJ2-7; TCRdb names TRBD1, which stays unverified in the absence of DNA. Germline V CDR1 and CDR2: SQVTM, ANQGSEA. CDR3 length equals 13 residues. This CDR3 is CSVTGTTNYEQYF.